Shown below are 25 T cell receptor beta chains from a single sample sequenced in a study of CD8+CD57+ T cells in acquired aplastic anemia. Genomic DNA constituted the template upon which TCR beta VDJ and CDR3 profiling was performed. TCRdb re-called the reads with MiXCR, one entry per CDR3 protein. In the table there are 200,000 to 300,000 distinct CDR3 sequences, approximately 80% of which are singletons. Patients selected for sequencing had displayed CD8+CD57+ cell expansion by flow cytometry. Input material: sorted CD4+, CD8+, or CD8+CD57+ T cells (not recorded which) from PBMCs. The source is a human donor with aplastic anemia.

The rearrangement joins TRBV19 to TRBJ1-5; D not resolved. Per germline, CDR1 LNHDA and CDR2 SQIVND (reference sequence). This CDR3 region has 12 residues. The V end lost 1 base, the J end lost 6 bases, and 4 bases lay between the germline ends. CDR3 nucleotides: TGTGCCAGTAGTATAGCCGCTCAGCCCCAGCATTTT. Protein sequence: CASSIAAQPQHF.

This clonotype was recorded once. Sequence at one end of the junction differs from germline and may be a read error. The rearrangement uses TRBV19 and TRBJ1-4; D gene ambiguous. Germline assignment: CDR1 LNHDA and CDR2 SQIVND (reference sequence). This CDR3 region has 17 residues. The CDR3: CASSIASGAYNEQLFVF. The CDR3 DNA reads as TGTGCCAGTAGTATAGCTAGCGGAGCCTACAATGAGCAGTTATTCGTTTTT.

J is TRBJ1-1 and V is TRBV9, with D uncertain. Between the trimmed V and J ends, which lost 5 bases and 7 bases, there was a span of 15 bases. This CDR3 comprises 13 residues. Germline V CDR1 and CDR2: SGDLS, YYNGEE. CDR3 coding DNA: TGTGCCAGCAGTGAGGGCGATATAAATGAAGCTTTCTTT. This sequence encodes CASSEGDINEAFF. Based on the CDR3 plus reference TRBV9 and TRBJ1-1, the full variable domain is DSGVTQTPKHLITATGQRVTLRCSPRSGDLSVYWYQQSLDQGLQFLIQYYNGEERAKGNILERFSAQQFPDLHSELNLSSLELGDSALYFCASSEGDINEAFFGQGTRLTVV.

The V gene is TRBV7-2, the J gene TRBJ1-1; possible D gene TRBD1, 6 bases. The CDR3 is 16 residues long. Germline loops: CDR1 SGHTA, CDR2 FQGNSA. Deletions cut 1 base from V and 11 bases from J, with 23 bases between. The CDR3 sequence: CASSLGGGPVTHDAFF. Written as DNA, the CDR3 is TGTGCCAGCAGCTTAGGCGGGGGGCCCGTTACGCATGATGCTTTCTTT.

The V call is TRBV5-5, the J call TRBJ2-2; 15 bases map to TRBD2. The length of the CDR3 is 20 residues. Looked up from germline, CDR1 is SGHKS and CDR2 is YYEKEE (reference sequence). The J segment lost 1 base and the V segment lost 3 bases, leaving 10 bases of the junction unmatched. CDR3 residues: CASSSLSGLAGGLNTGELFF. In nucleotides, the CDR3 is TGTGCCAGCAGCTCGCTTAGCGGACTAGCGGGAGGGTTGAACACCGGGGAGCTGTTTTTT.

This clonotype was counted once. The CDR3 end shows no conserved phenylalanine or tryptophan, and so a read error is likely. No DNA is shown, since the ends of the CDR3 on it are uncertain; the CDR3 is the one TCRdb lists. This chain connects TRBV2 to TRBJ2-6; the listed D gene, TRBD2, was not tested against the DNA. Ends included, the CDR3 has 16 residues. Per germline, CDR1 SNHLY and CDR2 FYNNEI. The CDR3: CASSVGSDTQYFGPST.

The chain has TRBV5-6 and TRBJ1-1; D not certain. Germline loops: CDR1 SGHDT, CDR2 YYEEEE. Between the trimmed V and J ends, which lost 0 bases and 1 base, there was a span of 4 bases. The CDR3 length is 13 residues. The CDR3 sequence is CASSLGTNTEAFF. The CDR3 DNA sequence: TGTGCCAGCAGCTTGGGGACGAACACTGAAGCTTTCTTT. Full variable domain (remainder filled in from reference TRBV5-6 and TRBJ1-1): DAGVTQSPTHLIKTRGQQVTLRCSPKSGHDTVSWYQQALGQGPQFIFQYYEEEERQRGNFPDRFSGHQFPNYSSELNVNALLLGDSALYLCASSLGTNTEAFFGQGTRLTVV.

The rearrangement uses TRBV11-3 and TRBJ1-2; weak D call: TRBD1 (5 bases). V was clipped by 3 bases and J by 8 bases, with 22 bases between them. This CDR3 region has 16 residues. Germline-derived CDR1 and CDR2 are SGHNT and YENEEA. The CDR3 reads CASSLDLAGNVEGYTF. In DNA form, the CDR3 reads TGTGCCAGCAGCTTGGATCTGGCAGGGAACGTTGAAGGCTACACCTTC.

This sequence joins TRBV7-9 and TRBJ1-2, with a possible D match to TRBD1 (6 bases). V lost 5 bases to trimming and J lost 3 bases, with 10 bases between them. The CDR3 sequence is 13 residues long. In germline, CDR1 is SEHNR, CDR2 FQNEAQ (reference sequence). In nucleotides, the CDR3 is TGTGCCAGCAGCGACGGACAGTACTATGGCTACACCTTC. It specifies CASSDGQYYGYTF.

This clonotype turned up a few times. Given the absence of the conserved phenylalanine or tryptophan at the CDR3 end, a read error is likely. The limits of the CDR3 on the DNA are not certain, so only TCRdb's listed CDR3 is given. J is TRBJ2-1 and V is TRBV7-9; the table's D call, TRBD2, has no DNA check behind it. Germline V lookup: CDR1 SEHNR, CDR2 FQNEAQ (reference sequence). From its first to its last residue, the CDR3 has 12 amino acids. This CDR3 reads CASSFQRSGGCY.

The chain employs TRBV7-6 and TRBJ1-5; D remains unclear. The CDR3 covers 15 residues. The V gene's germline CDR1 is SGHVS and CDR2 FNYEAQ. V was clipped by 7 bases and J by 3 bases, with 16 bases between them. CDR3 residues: CASTLGSFPNQPQHF. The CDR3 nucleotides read TGTGCCAGCACCCTAGGGAGCTTCCCCAATCAGCCCCAGCATTTT.

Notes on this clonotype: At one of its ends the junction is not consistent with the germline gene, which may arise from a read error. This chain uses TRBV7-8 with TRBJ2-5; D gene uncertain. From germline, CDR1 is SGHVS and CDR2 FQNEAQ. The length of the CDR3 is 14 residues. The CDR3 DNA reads TGTGCCACCAGCTTAGGCAGCCAGCAAGAGACCCACTACTTC. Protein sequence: CATSLGSQQETHYF.

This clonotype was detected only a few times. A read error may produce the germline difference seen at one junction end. The CDR3 spells CASSVGGQSTDKHF. In DNA form, the CDR3 reads TGTGCCAGCAGCGTCGGGGGACAGAGCACAGATAAGCACTTC. This chain connects TRBV9 to TRBJ2-7; possible D gene TRBD1, 7 bases. Per germline, CDR1 SGDLS and CDR2 YYNGEE. The CDR3 totals 14 residues.

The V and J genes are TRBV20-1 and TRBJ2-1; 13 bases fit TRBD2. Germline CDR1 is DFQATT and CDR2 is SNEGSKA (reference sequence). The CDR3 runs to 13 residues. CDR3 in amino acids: CSAGLAGYNEQFF. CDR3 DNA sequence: TGCAGCGCGGGACTAGCGGGGTACAATGAGCAGTTCTTC.

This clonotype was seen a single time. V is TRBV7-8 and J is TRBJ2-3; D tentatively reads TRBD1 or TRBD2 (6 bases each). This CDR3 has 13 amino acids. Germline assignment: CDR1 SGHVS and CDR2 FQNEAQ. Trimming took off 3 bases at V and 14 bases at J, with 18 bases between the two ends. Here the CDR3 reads CASSFGGRDETYF. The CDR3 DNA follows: TGTGCCAGCAGCTTCGGGGGCAGAGATGAGACGTATTTT.

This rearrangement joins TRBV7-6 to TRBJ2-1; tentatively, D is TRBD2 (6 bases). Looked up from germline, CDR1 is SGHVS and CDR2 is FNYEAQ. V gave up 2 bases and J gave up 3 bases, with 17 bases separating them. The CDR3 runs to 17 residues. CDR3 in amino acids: CASSLRRAESYYNEQFF. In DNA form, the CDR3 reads TGTGCCAGCAGCTTAAGGAGGGCGGAGAGCTACTACAATGAGCAGTTCTTC.

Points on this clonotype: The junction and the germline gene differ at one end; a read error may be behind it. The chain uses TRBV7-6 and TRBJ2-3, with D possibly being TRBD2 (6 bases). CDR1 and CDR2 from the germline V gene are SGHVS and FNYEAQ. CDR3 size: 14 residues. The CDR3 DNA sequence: TGTGCCAGCACCCTAGCGAGGGTCCCCGATGGGCCCAATTTT. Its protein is CASTLARVPDGPNF.

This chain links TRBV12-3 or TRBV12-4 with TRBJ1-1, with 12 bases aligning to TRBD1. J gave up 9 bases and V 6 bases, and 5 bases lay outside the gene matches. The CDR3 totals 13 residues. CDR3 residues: CASRGQGASKAFF. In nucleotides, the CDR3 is TGTGCCAGCAGGGGACAGGGGGCTTCCAAAGCTTTCTTT.

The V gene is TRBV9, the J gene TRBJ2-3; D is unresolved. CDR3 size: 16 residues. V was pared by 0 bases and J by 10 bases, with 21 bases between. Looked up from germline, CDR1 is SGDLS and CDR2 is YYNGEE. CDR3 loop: CASSVGPDTPTYAQYF. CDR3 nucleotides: TGTGCCAGCAGCGTAGGGCCAGATACGCCGACATATGCGCAGTATTTT. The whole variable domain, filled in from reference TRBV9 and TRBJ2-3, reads DSGVTQTPKHLITATGQRVTLRCSPRSGDLSVYWYQQSLDQGLQFLIQYYNGEERAKGNILERFSAQQFPDLHSELNLSSLELGDSALYFCASSVGPDTPTYAQYFGPGTRLTVL.

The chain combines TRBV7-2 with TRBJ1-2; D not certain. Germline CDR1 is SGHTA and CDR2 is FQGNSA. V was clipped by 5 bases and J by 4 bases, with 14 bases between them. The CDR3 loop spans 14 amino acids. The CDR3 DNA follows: TGTGCCAGCAGCCCGGGTCCTACCCGCTATGGCTACACCTTC. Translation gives CASSPGPTRYGYTF.

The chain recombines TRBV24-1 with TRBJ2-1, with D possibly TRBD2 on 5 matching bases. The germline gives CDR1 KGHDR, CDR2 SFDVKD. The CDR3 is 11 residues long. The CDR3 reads CATGVGNEQFF. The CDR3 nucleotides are TGTGCAACCGGGGTGGGCAATGAGCAGTTCTTC.

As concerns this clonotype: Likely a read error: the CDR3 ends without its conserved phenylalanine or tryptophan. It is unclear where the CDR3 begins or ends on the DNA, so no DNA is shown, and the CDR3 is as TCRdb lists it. The CDR3 here is CASILGRDSEYT. V and J are TRBV7-3 and TRBJ2-5; whether TRBD1, the table's D call, matches the DNA was not checked. The CDR3 totals 12 residues, both ends included. Germline V CDR1 and CDR2: SGHTA, FQGTGA.

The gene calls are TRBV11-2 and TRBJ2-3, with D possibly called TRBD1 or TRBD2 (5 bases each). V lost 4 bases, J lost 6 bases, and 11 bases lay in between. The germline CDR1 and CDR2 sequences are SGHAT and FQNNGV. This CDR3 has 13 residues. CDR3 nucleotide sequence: TGTGCCAGCAGCTACGAGAGGGACGATACGCAGTATTTT. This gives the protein CASSYERDDTQYF.

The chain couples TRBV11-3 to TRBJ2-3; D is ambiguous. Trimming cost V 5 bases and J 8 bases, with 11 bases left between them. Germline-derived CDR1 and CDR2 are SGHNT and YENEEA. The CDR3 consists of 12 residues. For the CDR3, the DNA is TGTGCCAGCAGCGTAGTCTCAACTACGCAGTATTTT. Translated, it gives CASSVVSTTQYF. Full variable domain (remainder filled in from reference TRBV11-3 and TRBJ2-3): EAGVVQSPRYKIIEKKQPVAFWCNPISGHNTLYWYLQNLGQGPELLIRYENEEAVDDSQLPKDRFSAERLKGVDSTLKIQPAELGDSAVYLCASSVVSTTQYFGPGTRLTVL.

The CDR3 loop reads CASGSSGTWAETQYF. DNA for the CDR3: TGTGCCAGCGGGTCCTCGGGCACTTGGGCGGAGACCCAGTACTTC. This chain connects TRBV7-8 to TRBJ2-5; D gene unclear. The CDR3 consists of 15 residues. CDR1 is SGHVS, CDR2 FQNEAQ, per germline. V was trimmed by 8 bases and J by 5 bases, leaving 21 bases between them.